This passage covers 11 T cell receptor beta chains from one sample sequenced in a study of T-cell memory formation after mild COVID-19 (dated by TCRdb to the early 2020s). Preparation of the library involved 5' RACE. Reads for this sample came from an Illumina NovaSeq 6000. TCRdb redid the processing of the public reads, applying fastp at Q25 and MiXCR, and retained in-frame beta chains. A single entry per CDR3 protein holds the most common genes and DNA from its merged rows. In all, the sample holds about 200,000 distinct CDR3 sequences, and around 9.1% of those were seen once. 3.5% of the sample comes from the top ten. Specimen: PBMCs or a T cell subset sorted from them (not recorded which). These receptors originate from a young man who had mild COVID-19 (a few samples of this study predate the infection). The sample titles of this study are shuffled in the database, so cell type and time point are left out; the donor was told from shared clones.

This clonotype was seen a few times. The chain joins TRBV20-1 to TRBJ2-1; the D gene is possibly TRBD1 (5 bases). CDR3 length: 12 residues. Looked up from germline, CDR1 is DFQATT and CDR2 is SNEGSKA (reference sequence). V was pared by 4 bases and J by 7 bases, with 11 bases between. Here the CDR3 DNA reads TGCAGTGCTACAGGACACACGAATGAGCAGTTCTTC. Protein product: CSATGHTNEQFF.

V is TRBV10-3 and J is TRBJ1-2, with D unclear. This CDR3 has 13 amino acids. The germline V and J ends were trimmed by 6 bases and 6 bases, with 14 bases remaining between them. Germline assignment: CDR1 ENHRY and CDR2 SYGVKD. The DNA of the CDR3 is TGTGCCATCAGCCTACGGGAAAAAAATGGCTACACCTTC. Its protein product is CAISLREKNGYTF.

This clonotype showed up many times. V usage is TRBV4-2 and J usage is TRBJ1-4; 11 positions match TRBD1. Per the germline V gene, CDR1 is LGHNA and CDR2 is YNFKEQ. J lost 7 bases, V lost 1 base, and 8 bases had no gene match. The CDR3 is 17 amino acids. Written as DNA, the CDR3 is TGTGCCAGCAGCCAAGGAGGCCCCGGGACAGGGGGTGAAAAACTGTTTTTT. Translating it yields CASSQGGPGTGGEKLFF.

This clonotype was observed a few times. The chain is built from TRBV29-1 and TRBJ2-3; D is unclear. Germline V CDR1 and CDR2: SQVTM, ANQGSEA. The CDR3 is 11 amino acids. Trimming removed 8 bases from V and 5 bases from J, with 11 bases in between. CDR3 DNA: TGCAGCATCGATTTGAAAGATACGCAGTATTTT. It translates to CSIDLKDTQYF.

This clonotype turned up a few times. V usage is TRBV4-2 and J usage is TRBJ2-1; 16 bases line up with TRBD2. Trimming removed 4 bases from V and 9 bases from J; junction bases left unmatched: 9. The germline V gene encodes CDR1 LGHNA and CDR2 YNFKEQ. The CDR3 is 17 residues long. The CDR3 coding sequence is TGTGCCAGCAGCCTCCCGGGACTAGCGGGGGGGCCGCGTGAGCAGTTCTTC. Translating gives CASSLPGLAGGPREQFF.

This clonotype was observed a few times. The genes are TRBV6-5 and TRBJ2-3; no reliable D call. Germline V gene data show CDR1 as MNHEY and CDR2 as SVGAGI. CDR3 length: 16 amino acids. Trimming removed 2 bases from V and 6 bases from J, with 18 bases in between. This CDR3 reads CASSYPKGPSRDTQYF. Written as DNA, the CDR3 is TGTGCCAGCAGTTACCCCAAGGGCCCGAGCAGGGATACGCAGTATTTT.

This sequence joins TRBV5-4 and TRBJ1-4; tentatively, D is TRBD1 (5 bases). CDR1 SGHNT and CDR2 YYREEE come from the germline V gene (reference sequence). The CDR3 has 15 residues. Trimming left V 0 bases short and J 1 base short, with 7 bases between. CDR3 nucleotides: TGTGCCAGCAGCTTGGCGGGGGTAACTAATGAAAAACTGTTTTTT. Protein sequence: CASSLAGVTNEKLFF.

This clonotype was observed a handful of times. This chain uses TRBV12-3 or TRBV12-4 with TRBJ1-5, with 10 bases matching TRBD1. The junction had 5 bases not matched to a gene; V was cut back by 5 bases and J by 7 bases. This CDR3 is built from 14 residues. Here the CDR3 reads CASSVTGGPQPQHF. CDR3 nucleotide sequence: TGTGCCAGCAGTGTGACAGGGGGCCCACAGCCCCAGCATTTT.

The chain uses TRBV7-2 and TRBJ2-5, with 9 bases fitting TRBD2. Germline values: CDR1 SGHTA, CDR2 FQGNSA. The CDR3 is made up of 17 amino acids. V shed 0 bases and J 3 bases; nucleotides not matched to a gene: 8. CDR3 residues: CASSLAGGGGAKETQYF. CDR3 DNA: TGTGCCAGCAGCTTAGCTGGGGGCGGGGGGGCCAAAGAGACCCAGTACTTC.

The J gene is TRBJ2-1, the V gene TRBV9; D is ambiguous. With 1 base removed from V and 5 bases from J, the gap between germline ends came to 10 bases. CDR3 length equals 14 residues. Germline V gene lookup returns CDR1 SGDLS and CDR2 YYNGEE. CDR3 bases: TGTGCCAGCAGCGTAACCCGATTAAACAATGAGCAGTTCTTC. The encoded protein is CASSVTRLNNEQFF.

The chain employs TRBV28 and TRBJ2-3; no definite D call. Germline loops: CDR1 MDHEN, CDR2 SYDVKM. V lost 7 bases, J lost 5 bases, and 19 bases lay in between. There are 15 residues in the CDR3. Here the CDR3 DNA reads TGTGCCAGCACCAAGGGCACAGCTCTAGTAGATACGCAGTATTTT. This sequence encodes CASTKGTALVDTQYF.